The 3 T cell receptor beta chains below were found in one sample sequenced in a study of molecular identifiers for immune sequencing clone quantification. Using its own MiXCR run on the PCR reads, TCRdb lists one record per CDR3 protein. The table has 250,000 to 400,000 distinct CDR3 sequences, 20% to 25% seen once; the top ten hold 0.7% to 0.9%. The sequencing sample was made of naive CD8+ T cells from blood, with Jurkat cell RNA spiked in. Stated subset: FACS-sorted CD8+CD4-CCR7+CD45RA+ naive T cells. These receptors all come from a human donor in good health. Some libraries in this study had Jurkat cell RNA spiked in.

This clonotype was seen many times. CDR3 DNA sequence: TGTGCCAGCAGCGTAGAGGGCGTAATCACAGATACGCAGTATTTT. Amino acids: CASSVEGVITDTQYF. The rearrangement links TRBV9 to TRBJ2-3; D is undetermined. The CDR3 loop spans 15 amino acids. Trimming took 0 bases from V and 2 from J, leaving 10 bases between them. In germline, CDR1 is SGDLS, CDR2 YYNGEE.

Points on this clonotype: Just one base apart from a much larger clone, this may be a read error. The chain employs TRBV7-7 and TRBJ2-5; a possible D gene is TRBD1 (5 bases). Germline V CDR1 and CDR2: SSHAT, FNYEAQ (reference sequence). CDR3 length equals 14 residues. The CDR3 sequence is CASSLQADQGTQYF. The CDR3 DNA reads as TGTGCTAGCAGCTTACAGGCTGACCAAGGGACCCAGTACTTC.

This clonotype was detected many times. The chain recombines TRBV11-2 with TRBJ2-2, with a tentative D call TRBD2 (5 bases). Trimming pared 1 base from V and 0 bases from J, leaving 9 bases between. Looked up from germline, CDR1 is SGHAT and CDR2 is FQNNGV. The CDR3 runs to 16 residues. The CDR3 here is CASSLVLVSNTGELFF. CDR3 sequence (DNA): TGTGCCAGCAGCTTAGTACTAGTTTCGAACACCGGGGAGCTGTTTTTT.